The entry that follows covers one T cell receptor beta chain sequence. Its antigen is unknown. One entry per CDR3 protein results from TCRdb running MiXCR on the 5' RACE reads. Counted here are around 110,000 distinct CDR3 sequences, 6.5% to 9% occurring once; the ten biggest clones make up over 25%. This CDR3 comprises 15 residues. Trimming took off 2 bases at V and 0 bases at J, with 8 bases between the two ends. CDR1 MNHEY and CDR2 SVGAGI come from the germline V gene. The data originate from a study of T cells after yellow fever vaccination. Study outcomes and limitations: Clones from primary vaccination mostly reappeared after the booster (around 97% CD4, under 90% CD8).

The material was CD8+ T cells sorted from PBMCs, obtained 45 days after the yellow fever booster vaccination. The chain couples TRBV6-5 to TRBJ2-1, with D perhaps TRBD2 (5 bases). The receptor's source is a man between 25 and 39 years old who received the YFV17D yellow fever vaccine. The CDR3 nucleotides read TGTGCCAGCAGTTACAGGACTCACTCCTACAATGAGCAGTTCTTC. As protein: CASSYRTHSYNEQFF.